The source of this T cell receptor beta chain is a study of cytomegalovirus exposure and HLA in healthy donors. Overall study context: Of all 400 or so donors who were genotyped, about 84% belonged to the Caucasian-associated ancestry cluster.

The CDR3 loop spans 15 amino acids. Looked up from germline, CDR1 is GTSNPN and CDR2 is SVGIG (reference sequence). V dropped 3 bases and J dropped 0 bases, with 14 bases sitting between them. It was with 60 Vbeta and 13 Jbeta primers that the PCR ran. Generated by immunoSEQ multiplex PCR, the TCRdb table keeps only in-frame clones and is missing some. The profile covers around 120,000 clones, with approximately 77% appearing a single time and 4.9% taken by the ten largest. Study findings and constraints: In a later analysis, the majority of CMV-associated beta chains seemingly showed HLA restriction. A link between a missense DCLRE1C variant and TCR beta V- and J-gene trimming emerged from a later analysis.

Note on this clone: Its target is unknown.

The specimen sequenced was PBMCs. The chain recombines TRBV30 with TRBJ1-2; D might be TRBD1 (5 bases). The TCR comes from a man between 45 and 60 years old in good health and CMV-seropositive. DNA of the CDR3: TGTGCCTGGAGGTTAGACAGTTTTTCTAACTATGGCTACACCTTC. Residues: CAWRLDSFSNYGYTF.